The 11 T cell receptor beta chains presented below share a single source sample, sequenced in a study of shared T cell receptors in the human thymus (dated by TCRdb to 2020 to 2022). Receptors were amplified or captured by the immunoSEQ multiplex PCR assay. In its TCRdb copy, this immuneACCESS table keeps in-frame sequences only and misses some clones. Where compared with another copy, unresolved V genes explain less than half of these, and the others have no known cause. In this sample the table shows about 710,000 clones, 87% of which occur a single time. The top ten clonotypes cover more than 0.009% of the sample. This same sample was also part of a study on human thymus T cells.

The specimen sequenced was thymocytes. The receptor source for this set is a boy younger than two with a congenital heart defect. Donor details come from another sample of the same person, matched by shared clones.

Written as DNA, the CDR3 is TGTGCCAGCAGCGTTGACGGAGATCATCAGCCCCAGCATTTT. It specifies CASSVDGDHQPQHF. The chain carries TRBV6-1 and TRBJ1-5; D is ambiguous. This CDR3 has 14 amino acids. V was shortened by 6 bases and J by 5 bases, with 14 bases between the two germline ends. Germline V lookup: CDR1 MNHNS, CDR2 SASEGT.

The chain employs TRBV27 and TRBJ2-7, with 9 bases aligning to TRBD2. This CDR3 is 19 amino acids long. The junction had 15 bases not matched to a gene; V was cut back by 1 base and J by 2 bases. CDR1 MNHEY and CDR2 SMNVEV come from the germline V gene (reference sequence). The CDR3 DNA reads TGTGCCAGCAGTTTATTCCCTCGGGCGGGAGGGCCAGCCGCCTACGAGCAGTACTTC. This sequence encodes CASSLFPRAGGPAAYEQYF.

The chain combines TRBV10-3 with TRBJ1-2; TRBD1 matches 7 bases. V trimming: 4 bases; J trimming: 1 base; junction bases outside the gene matches: 3. From germline, CDR1 is ENHRY and CDR2 SYGVKD. The CDR3 has 14 amino acids. CDR3 DNA sequence: TGTGCCATCAGTGTGACAGGGAATAACTATGGCTACACCTTC. Translation: CAISVTGNNYGYTF.

This chain's CDR3 is CASSGTGEHDEQFF. CDR3 coding DNA: TGTGCCAGCAGCGGGACAGGGGAGCACGATGAGCAGTTCTTC. This chain uses TRBV6-4 with TRBJ2-1; 10 nucleotides agree with TRBD1. CDR3 length equals 14 residues. With V trimmed by 6 bases and J by 8 bases, 7 bases remained unmatched. CDR1 MRHNA and CDR2 SNTAGT come from the germline V gene.

This chain links TRBV5-1 with TRBJ1-2, with 8 nucleotides matching TRBD1. The CDR3 loop spans 13 amino acids. Losses at the gene ends were 4 bases for V and 5 bases for J; bases not matched to a gene: 4. Germline V gene sequence: CDR1 SGHRS, CDR2 YFSETQ. The CDR3 here is CASSRDRTYGYTF. DNA of the CDR3: TGCGCCAGCAGCCGGGACAGGACTTATGGCTACACCTTC.

The V call is TRBV19, the J call TRBJ1-1; TRBD1 matches 7 bases. Germline CDR1 reads LNHDA; CDR2 reads SQIVND (reference sequence). V lost 5 bases to trimming and J lost 1 base; unmatched junction nucleotides: 1. This CDR3 has 13 residues. In DNA form, the CDR3 reads TGTGCCAGTAGTCCAGGGGGGAACACTGAAGCTTTCTTT. Its translation: CASSPGGNTEAFF. The variable domain in full, with the rest retrieved from reference TRBV19 and TRBJ1-1, is DGGITQSPKYLFRKEGQNVTLSCEQNLNHDAMYWYRQDPGQGLRLIYYSQIVNDFQKGDIAEGYSVSREKKESFPLTVTSAQKNPTAFYLCASSPGGNTEAFFGQGTRLTVV.

This chain joins TRBV12-1 and TRBJ2-7; the DNA was not used to check the table's D call, TRBD2. TRBV12-1 is listed as a pseudogene. This CDR3 region has 17 residues. The CDR3 DNA reads TGTGCCAGCAGCCATCCAATAGGAGCGGGAGGCCTCTACGAGCAGTACTTC. Residues: CASSHPIGAGGLYEQYF.

CDR3 nucleotide sequence: TGTGCCAGCAGCGTACCTCGGGACAGAGGGGAGGATAATCAGCCCCAGCATTTT. Its translation: CASSVPRDRGEDNQPQHF. The chain combines TRBV28 with TRBJ1-5; 7 nucleotides line up with TRBD1. CDR1 and CDR2 from the germline V gene are MDHEN and SYDVKM. V dropped 6 bases and J dropped 4; count of bases not matched to a gene: 18. CDR3 length: 18 amino acids.

J is TRBJ2-3 and V is TRBV15; 11 bases fit TRBD2. The CDR3 extends over 20 amino acids. Germline CDR1 reads LNHNV; CDR2 reads YYDKDF (reference sequence). The trim removed 1 base at V and 0 bases at J, leaving 12 bases unmatched. The CDR3 nucleotides are TGTGCCACCAGCAGAGCTCCCACCGGGACTAGCGGACCTAGCACAGATACGCAGTATTTT. This codes for CATSRAPTGTSGPSTDTQYF.

V and J are TRBV5-5 and TRBJ1-2; TRBD1 matches 7 bases. The trim removed 0 bases at V and 8 bases at J, leaving 16 bases unmatched. Germline V gene lookup returns CDR1 SGHKS and CDR2 YYEKEE (reference sequence). The CDR3 extends over 17 amino acids. The CDR3 DNA reads TGTGCCAGCAGCTTGGCCAACGACAGGGAATCGTTAGGGGGCTACACCTTC. As protein: CASSLANDRESLGGYTF. Together with reference TRBV5-5 and TRBJ1-2, the CDR3 gives the full variable domain: DAGVTQSPTHLIKTRGQQVTLRCSPISGHKSVSWYQQVLGQGPQFIFQYYEKEERGRGNFPDRFSARQFPNYSSELNVNALLLGDSALYLCASSLANDRESLGGYTFGSGTRLTVV.

The chain recombines TRBV19 with TRBJ2-7, with 11 bases matching TRBD2. V gave up 4 bases and J gave up 2 bases; unmatched junction bases: 4. The CDR3 runs 15 residues. Germline lookup yields CDR1 LNHDA and CDR2 SQIVND (reference sequence). CDR3 nucleotide sequence: TGTGCCAGTAGTACTAGACTAGCGGGACCCTACGAGCAGTACTTC. Translation: CASSTRLAGPYEQYF.